This T cell receptor beta chain was sequenced for a study of blood T cell repertoires in COVID-19. About the research overall: Material from acute and convalescent COVID-19 was sourced from the United States, Italy and Spain. T cells, B-cell-depleted T cells, or PBMCs supplied cDNA or gDNA.

Authors' data handling: Amplification of reference gene primers was used by the study to estimate nucleated cell counts. Here immunoSEQ multiplex PCR was the method, and the copy in TCRdb shows in-frame clones only, minus some. The V and J calls and clone size were taken over from that table, and D and trimming were inferred from the DNA. The sample lists 200,000 or so clones; under 90% were seen once. The ends lost 6 bases at V and 4 bases at J; junction bases unmatched: 5. Germline V lookup: CDR1 MNHEY, CDR2 SVGAGI. The CDR3 is 14 amino acids. During active infection, Seattle patients enrolled and were then monitored through disease.

The sequence came from a woman of 80 years or more with COVID-19, enrolled during active disease. The sequenced material came from peripheral blood. The chain is built from TRBV6-5 and TRBJ2-4; 8 positions match TRBD1. In DNA, the CDR3 is TGTGCCAGCAGCCCCCGGACAGGGAAAAACATTCAGTACTTC. Its translation: CASSPRTGKNIQYF.